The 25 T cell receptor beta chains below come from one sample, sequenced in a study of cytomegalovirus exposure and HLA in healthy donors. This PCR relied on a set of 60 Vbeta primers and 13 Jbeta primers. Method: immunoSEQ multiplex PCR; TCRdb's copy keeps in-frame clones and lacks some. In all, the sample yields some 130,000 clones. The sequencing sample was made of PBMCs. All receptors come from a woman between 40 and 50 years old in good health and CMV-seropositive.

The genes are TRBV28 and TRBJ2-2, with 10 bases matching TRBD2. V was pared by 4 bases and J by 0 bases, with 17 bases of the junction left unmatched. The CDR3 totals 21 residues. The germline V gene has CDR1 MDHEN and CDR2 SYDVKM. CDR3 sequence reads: CASSWTRPGTSAFANTGELFF. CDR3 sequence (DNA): TGTGCCAGCAGTTGGACGAGGCCCGGGACTAGCGCCTTCGCGAACACCGGGGAGCTGTTTTTT.

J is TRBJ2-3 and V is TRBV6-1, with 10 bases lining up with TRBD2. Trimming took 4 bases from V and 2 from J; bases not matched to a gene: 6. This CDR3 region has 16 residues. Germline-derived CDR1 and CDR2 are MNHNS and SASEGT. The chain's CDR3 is CASSGRAGGVTDTQYF. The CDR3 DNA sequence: TGTGCCAGCAGTGGCCGAGCGGGAGGGGTCACAGATACGCAGTATTTT.

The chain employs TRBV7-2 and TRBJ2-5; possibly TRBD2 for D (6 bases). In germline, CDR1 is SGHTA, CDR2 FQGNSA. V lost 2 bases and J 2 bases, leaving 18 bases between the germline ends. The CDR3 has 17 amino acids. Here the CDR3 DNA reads TGTGCCAGCAGCTTACGTAGGGTGGATAGCGGACAAGAGACCCAGTACTTC. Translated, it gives CASSLRRVDSGQETQYF.

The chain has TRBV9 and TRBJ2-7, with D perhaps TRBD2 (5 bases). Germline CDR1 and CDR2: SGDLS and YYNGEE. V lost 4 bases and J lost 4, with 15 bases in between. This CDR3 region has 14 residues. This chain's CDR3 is CASSLKPSGYEQYF. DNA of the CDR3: TGTGCCAGCAGCCTTAAGCCCAGCGGTTACGAGCAGTACTTC.

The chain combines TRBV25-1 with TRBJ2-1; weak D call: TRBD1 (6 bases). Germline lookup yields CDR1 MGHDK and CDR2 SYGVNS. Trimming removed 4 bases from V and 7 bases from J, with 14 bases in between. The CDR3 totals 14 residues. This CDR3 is CASSATPRGNEQFF. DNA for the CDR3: TGTGCCAGCAGTGCAACCCCCAGGGGAAATGAGCAGTTCTTC.

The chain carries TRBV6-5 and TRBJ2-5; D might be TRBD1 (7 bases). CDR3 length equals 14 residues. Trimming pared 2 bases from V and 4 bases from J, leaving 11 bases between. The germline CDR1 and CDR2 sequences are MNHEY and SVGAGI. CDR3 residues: CASSYRQGGETQYF. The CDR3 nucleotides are TGTGCCAGCAGTTACCGGCAGGGGGGAGAGACCCAGTACTTC.

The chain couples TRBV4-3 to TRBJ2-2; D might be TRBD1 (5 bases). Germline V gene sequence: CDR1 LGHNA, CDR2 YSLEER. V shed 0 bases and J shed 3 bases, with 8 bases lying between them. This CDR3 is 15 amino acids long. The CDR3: CASSQDLGDTGELFF. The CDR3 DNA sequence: TGCGCCAGCAGCCAAGACCTAGGGGACACCGGGGAGCTGTTTTTT.

The CDR3 here is CASRGQSNQPQHF. CDR3 nucleotides: TGTGCCAGCAGGGGACAGAGCAATCAGCCCCAGCATTTT. J is TRBJ1-5 and V is TRBV28; 7 bases map to TRBD1. The CDR3 is 13 residues long. V lost 6 bases and J lost 1; bases outside the gene matches: 0. Looked up from germline, CDR1 is MDHEN and CDR2 is SYDVKM.

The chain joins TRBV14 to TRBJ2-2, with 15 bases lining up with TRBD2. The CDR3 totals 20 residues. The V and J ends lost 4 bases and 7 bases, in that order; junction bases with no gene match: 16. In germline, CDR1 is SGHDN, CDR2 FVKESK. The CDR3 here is CASSLRPGLAGGQQYGELFF. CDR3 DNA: TGTGCCAGCAGCCTACGGCCGGGACTAGCGGGAGGCCAACAATACGGGGAGCTGTTTTTT. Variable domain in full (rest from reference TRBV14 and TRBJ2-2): EAGVTQFPSHSVIEKGQTVTLRCDPISGHDNLYWYRRVMGKEIKFLLHFVKESKQDESGMPNNRFLAERTGGTYSTLKVQPAELEDSGVYFCASSLRPGLAGGQQYGELFFGEGSRLTVL.

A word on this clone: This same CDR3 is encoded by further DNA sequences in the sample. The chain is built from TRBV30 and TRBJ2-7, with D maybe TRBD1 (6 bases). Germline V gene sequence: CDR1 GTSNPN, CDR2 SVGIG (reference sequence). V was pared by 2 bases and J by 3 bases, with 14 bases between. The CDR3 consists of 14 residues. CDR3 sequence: CAWSPDRLIYEQYF. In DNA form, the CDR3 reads TGTGCCTGGAGTCCGGACAGACTCATCTACGAGCAGTACTTC.

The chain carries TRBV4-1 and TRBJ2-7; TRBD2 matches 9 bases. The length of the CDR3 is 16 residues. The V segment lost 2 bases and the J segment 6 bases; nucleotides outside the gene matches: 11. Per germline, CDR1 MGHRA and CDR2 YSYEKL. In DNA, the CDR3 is TGCGCCAGCAGCCAATTAGCGGGAGACGGATATAGCGAGCAGTACTTC. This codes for CASSQLAGDGYSEQYF.

CDR3 nucleotides: TGTGCCAGCACCAAGGGGACTAGCGGCGGCTACGAGCAGTACTTC. This sequence encodes CASTKGTSGGYEQYF. V gene TRBV11-2 combines with J gene TRBJ2-7; 11 bases line up with TRBD2. Germline CDR1 reads SGHAT; CDR2 reads FQNNGV. This CDR3 has 15 amino acids. The V gene end was trimmed by 7 bases and the J gene end by 3 bases; junction bases not matched to a gene: 8.

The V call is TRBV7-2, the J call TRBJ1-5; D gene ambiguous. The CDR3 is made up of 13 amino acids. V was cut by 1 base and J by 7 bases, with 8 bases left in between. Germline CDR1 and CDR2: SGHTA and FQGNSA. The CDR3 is CASSLGGGQPQHF. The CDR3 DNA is TGTGCCAGCAGCTTAGGGGGAGGGCAGCCCCAGCATTTT. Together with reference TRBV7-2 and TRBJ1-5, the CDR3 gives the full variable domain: GAGVSQSPSNKVTEKGKDVELRCDPISGHTALYWYRQSLGQGLEFLIYFQGNSAPDKSGLPSDRFSAERTGGSVSTLTIQRTQQEDSAVYLCASSLGGGQPQHFGDGTRLSIL.

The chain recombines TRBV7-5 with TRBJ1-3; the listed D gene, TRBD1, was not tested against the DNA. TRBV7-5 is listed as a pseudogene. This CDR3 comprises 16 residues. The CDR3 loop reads CARSLSRGCSGNTIYF. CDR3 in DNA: TGTGCCAGAAGCTTAAGCAGGGGATGTTCTGGAAACACCATATATTTT.

The DNA for the CDR3 is TGCGCCAGCATCCCGGACAGCTACAATGAGCAGTTCTTC. Its protein product is CASIPDSYNEQFF. This chain links TRBV10-2 with TRBJ2-1; TRBD1 might be the D (6 bases). There are 13 residues in the CDR3. CDR1 WSHSY and CDR2 SAAADI come from the germline V gene. Trimming shortened V by 7 bases and J by 3 bases, and 10 bases separated the two germline ends.

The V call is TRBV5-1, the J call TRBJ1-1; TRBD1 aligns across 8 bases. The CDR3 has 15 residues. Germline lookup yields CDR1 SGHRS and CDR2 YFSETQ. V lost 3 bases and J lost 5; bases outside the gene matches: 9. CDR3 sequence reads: CASSSPGGQVTEAFF. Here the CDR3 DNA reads TGCGCCAGCAGCTCCCCAGGGGGACAGGTGACTGAAGCTTTCTTT.

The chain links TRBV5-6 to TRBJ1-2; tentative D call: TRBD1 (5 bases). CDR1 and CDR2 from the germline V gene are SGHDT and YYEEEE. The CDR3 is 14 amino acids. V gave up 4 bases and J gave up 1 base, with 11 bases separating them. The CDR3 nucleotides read TGTGCCAGCAGCGAGTACCAGGGTAACTATGGCTACACCTTC. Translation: CASSEYQGNYGYTF.

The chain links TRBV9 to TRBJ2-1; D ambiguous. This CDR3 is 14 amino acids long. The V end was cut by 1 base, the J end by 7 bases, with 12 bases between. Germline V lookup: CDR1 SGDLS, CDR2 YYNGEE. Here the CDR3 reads CASSVPGSVNEQFF. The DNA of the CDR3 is TGTGCCAGCAGCGTACCAGGTTCGGTTAATGAGCAGTTCTTC. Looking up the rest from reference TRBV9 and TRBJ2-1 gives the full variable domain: DSGVTQTPKHLITATGQRVTLRCSPRSGDLSVYWYQQSLDQGLQFLIQYYNGEERAKGNILERFSAQQFPDLHSELNLSSLELGDSALYFCASSVPGSVNEQFFGPGTRLTVL.

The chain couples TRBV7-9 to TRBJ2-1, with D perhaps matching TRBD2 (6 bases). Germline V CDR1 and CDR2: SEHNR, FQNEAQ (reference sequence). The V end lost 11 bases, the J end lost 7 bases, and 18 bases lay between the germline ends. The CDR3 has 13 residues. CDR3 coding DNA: TGTGCCTCTCCAGGAGGGGCGCGGAATGAGCAGTTCTTC. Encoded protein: CASPGGARNEQFF.

The CDR3 DNA sequence: TGTGCCAGCAATCCGACTAGCGGGAGGGAGGGTGAGCAGTTCTTC. Translated, it gives CASNPTSGREGEQFF. The chain links TRBV6-1 to TRBJ2-1; 14 nucleotides match TRBD2. The CDR3 covers 15 residues. Looked up from germline, CDR1 is MNHNS and CDR2 is SASEGT. V was pared by 7 bases and J by 9 bases, with 8 bases of the junction left unmatched.

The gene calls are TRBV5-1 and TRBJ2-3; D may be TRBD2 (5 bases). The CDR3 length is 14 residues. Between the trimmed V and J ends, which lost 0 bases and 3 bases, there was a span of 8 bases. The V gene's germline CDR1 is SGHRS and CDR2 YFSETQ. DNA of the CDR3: TGCGCCAGCAGCTTGGGTCTAGCAACAGATACGCAGTATTTT. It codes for CASSLGLATDTQYF.

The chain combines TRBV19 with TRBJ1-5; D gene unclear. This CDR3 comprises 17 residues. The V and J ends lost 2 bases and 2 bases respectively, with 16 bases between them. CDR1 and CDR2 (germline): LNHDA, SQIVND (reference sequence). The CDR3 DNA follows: TGTGCCAGTAGTATAATTGAGGGAGGTCCGGGCAATCAGCCCCAGCATTTT. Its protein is CASSIIEGGPGNQPQHF.

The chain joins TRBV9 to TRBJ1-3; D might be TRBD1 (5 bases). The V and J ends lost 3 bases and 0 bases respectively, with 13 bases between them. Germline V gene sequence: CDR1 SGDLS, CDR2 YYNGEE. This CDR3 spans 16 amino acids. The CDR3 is CASSASGGASGNTIYF. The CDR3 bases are TGTGCCAGCAGCGCGAGTGGAGGGGCCTCTGGAAACACCATATATTTT.

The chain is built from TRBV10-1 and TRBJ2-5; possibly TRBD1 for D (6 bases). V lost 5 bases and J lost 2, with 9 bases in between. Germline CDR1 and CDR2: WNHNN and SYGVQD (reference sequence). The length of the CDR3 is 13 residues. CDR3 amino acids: CASSRTVQETQYF. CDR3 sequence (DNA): TGCGCCAGCAGTAGGACAGTTCAAGAGACCCAGTACTTC.

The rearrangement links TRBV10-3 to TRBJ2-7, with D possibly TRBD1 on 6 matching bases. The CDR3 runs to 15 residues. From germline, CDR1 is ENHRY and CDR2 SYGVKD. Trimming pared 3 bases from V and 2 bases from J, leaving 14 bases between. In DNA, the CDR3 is TGTGCCATCAGTGATCACTCTCGGGACACCTACGAGCAGTACTTC. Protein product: CAISDHSRDTYEQYF.